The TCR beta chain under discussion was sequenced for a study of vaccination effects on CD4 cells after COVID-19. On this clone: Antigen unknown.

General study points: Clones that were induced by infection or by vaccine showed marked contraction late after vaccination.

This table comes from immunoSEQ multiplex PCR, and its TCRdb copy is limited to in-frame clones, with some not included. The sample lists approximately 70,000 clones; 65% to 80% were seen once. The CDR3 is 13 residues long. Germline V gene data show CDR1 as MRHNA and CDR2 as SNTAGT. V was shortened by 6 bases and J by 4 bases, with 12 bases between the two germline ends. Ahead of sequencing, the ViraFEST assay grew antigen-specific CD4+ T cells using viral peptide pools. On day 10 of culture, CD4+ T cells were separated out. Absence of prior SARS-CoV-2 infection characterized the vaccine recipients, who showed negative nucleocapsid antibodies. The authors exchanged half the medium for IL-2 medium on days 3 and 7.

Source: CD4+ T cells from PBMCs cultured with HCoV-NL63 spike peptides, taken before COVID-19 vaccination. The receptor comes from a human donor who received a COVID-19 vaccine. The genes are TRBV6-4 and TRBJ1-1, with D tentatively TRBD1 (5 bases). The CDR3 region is CASRAGVGTEAFF. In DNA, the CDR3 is TGTGCCAGCAGAGCGGGGGTTGGCACTGAAGCTTTCTTT.